These 20 T cell receptor beta chains were all obtained from the same sample, sequenced in a study of PD-1 blockade in mismatch repair-deficient tumors. Generated by immunoSEQ multiplex PCR, the TCRdb table keeps only in-frame clones and is missing some. Of about 120,000 clones in the sample, roughly 86% were seen once. This specimen consisted of peripheral blood, obtained roughly 67 weeks after starting pembrolizumab. The receptors shown here come from an adult with mismatch repair-deficient cancer.

V usage is TRBV11-2 and J usage is TRBJ2-7, with 10 bases matching TRBD1. J was trimmed by 6 bases and V by 9 bases; bases with no gene match: 14. The CDR3 length is 15 residues. Per the germline V gene, CDR1 is SGHAT and CDR2 is FQNNGV. In DNA, the CDR3 is TGTGCCAGTAGGGCCCCCGGGACAGGGGATGGCGAGCAGTACTTC. It codes for CASRAPGTGDGEQYF.

This chain uses TRBV14 with TRBJ2-1; D is possibly TRBD1 (6 bases). CDR1 is SGHDN and CDR2 is FVKESK in the germline V gene. V lost 5 bases, J lost 4 bases, and 15 bases lay in between. The CDR3 has 15 residues. CDR3 nucleotide sequence: TGTGCCAGCAGCTCTCCCGGGACATATTACAATGAGCAGTTCTTC. It is translated as CASSSPGTYYNEQFF.

The gene calls are TRBV18 and TRBJ1-1; D gene unclear. V dropped 1 base and J dropped 1 base, with 1 base sitting between them. The CDR3 is 12 amino acids. Germline V gives CDR1 KGHSH, CDR2 LQKENI. The CDR3: CASSPQNTEAFF. The CDR3 DNA is TGTGCCAGCTCACCACAGAACACTGAAGCTTTCTTT.

CDR3: CASSTLGTDPSTDTQYF. As DNA, the CDR3 is TGTGCCAGTAGTACGTTAGGGACCGACCCTAGCACAGATACGCAGTATTTT. The gene calls are TRBV19 and TRBJ2-3; D is perhaps TRBD1 or TRBD2 (5 bases each). Germline V gives CDR1 LNHDA, CDR2 SQIVND (reference sequence). The CDR3 totals 17 residues. The ends were cut back, 4 bases at V and 0 bases at J, with 17 bases in the middle.

The genes are TRBV7-8 and TRBJ2-7; 12 bases map to TRBD2. Trimming removed 2 bases from V and 3 bases from J; junction bases left unmatched: 8. Per the germline V gene, CDR1 is SGHVS and CDR2 is FQNEAQ. This CDR3 region has 17 residues. The CDR3 loop is CASSLFPRTSGIYEQYF. CDR3 bases: TGTGCCAGCAGCTTATTTCCGCGGACTAGCGGGATCTACGAGCAGTACTTC.

The CDR3 here is CASSRGNTEAFF. In DNA form, the CDR3 reads TGTGCCAGCTCACGGGGGAACACTGAAGCTTTCTTT. This rearrangement joins TRBV18 to TRBJ1-1; no clear D. This CDR3 contains 12 residues. Germline CDR1 KGHSH, CDR2 LQKENI. V was cut by 4 bases and J by 1 base, with 4 bases left in between.

Points on this clone: Different DNA sequences within this sample yield the same CDR3. This chain joins TRBV27 and TRBJ2-7; D may be TRBD2 (6 bases). V lost 0 bases and J 4 bases, leaving 7 bases between the germline ends. The CDR3 spans 13 residues. Germline CDR1 reads MNHEY; CDR2 reads SMNVEV (reference sequence). This CDR3 is CASSLSSGYEQYF. CDR3 nucleotide sequence: TGTGCCAGCAGTTTATCGAGCGGGTACGAGCAGTACTTC.

Only one count was recorded for this clone. V is TRBV4-3 and J is TRBJ1-4, with D possibly matching TRBD1 (5 bases). The V and J ends lost 0 bases and 1 base respectively, with 18 bases between them. Looked up from germline, CDR1 is LGHNA and CDR2 is YSLEER. The CDR3 consists of 19 residues. CDR3 DNA: TGCGCCAGCAGCCAAGATTCGATAGAGGGGTGGCAAACTAATGAAAAACTGTTTTTT. It yields the protein CASSQDSIEGWQTNEKLFF.

This clone has just one count. The chain has TRBV4-1 and TRBJ2-3; no definite D call. Germline CDR1 reads MGHRA; CDR2 reads YSYEKL. Trimming took off 1 base at V and 4 bases at J, with 15 bases between the two ends. CDR3 length: 16 residues. In DNA, the CDR3 is TGCGCCAGCAGCCAAGTAAATTTAGTGGTTTCAGATACGCAGTATTTT. Amino acids: CASSQVNLVVSDTQYF.

The rearrangement links TRBV6-6 to TRBJ1-2; tentatively, D is TRBD1 (5 bases). V gave up 2 bases and J gave up 8 bases, with 12 bases separating them. Germline loops: CDR1 MNHNY, CDR2 SVGAGI (reference sequence). This CDR3 contains 13 residues. The CDR3 protein is CASSYTQGGGYTF. For the CDR3, the DNA is TGTGCCAGCAGTTACACCCAGGGCGGGGGCTACACCTTC.

This clone was counted only a few times. The chain is built from TRBV30 and TRBJ2-1; 10 nucleotides align to TRBD2. The CDR3 loop spans 19 amino acids. Germline loops: CDR1 GTSNPN, CDR2 SVGIG (reference sequence). V lost 3 bases and J lost 3; bases outside the gene matches: 17. In DNA form, the CDR3 reads TGTGCCTGGAGCCAGGGGGGGCTAGCGGGAGCGCTGTACTACAATGAGCAGTTCTTC. It yields the protein CAWSQGGLAGALYYNEQFF.

The gene calls are TRBV2 and TRBJ2-3; D is unclear. The CDR3 length is 13 residues. V was shortened by 6 bases and J by 1 base, with 8 bases between the two germline ends. Per germline, CDR1 SNHLY and CDR2 FYNNEI. The chain's CDR3 is CASRLAGTDTQYF. CDR3 sequence (DNA): TGTGCCAGCAGATTAGCTGGCACAGATACGCAGTATTTT.

The CDR3: CASTLNGGRGNTIYF. In DNA form, the CDR3 reads TGTGCCAGCACCCTAAACGGGGGGCGAGGAAACACCATATATTTT. The chain joins TRBV6-5 to TRBJ1-3, with D tentatively TRBD1 (6 bases). This CDR3 region has 15 residues. V was pared by 7 bases and J by 4 bases, with 17 bases between. In germline, CDR1 is MNHEY, CDR2 SVGAGI.

This clone appeared a few times. This chain links TRBV10-1 with TRBJ2-1, with no clear D. Germline values: CDR1 WNHNN, CDR2 SYGVQD (reference sequence). The CDR3 is 13 amino acids. V lost 2 bases and J lost 6, with 8 bases in between. The CDR3 bases are TGCGCCAGCAGTGAGACTCGGGTCAATGAGCAGTTCTTC. Translation gives CASSETRVNEQFF.

The rearrangement uses TRBV7-9 and TRBJ2-7; 13 positions agree with TRBD2. CDR1 is SEHNR and CDR2 is FQNEAQ in the germline V gene (reference sequence). The trim removed 6 bases at V and 4 bases at J, leaving 15 bases unmatched. CDR3 length: 18 residues. The CDR3 DNA reads TGTGCCAGCAGTTCCGGGACTAGCGGGACCCTCACGGGGTACGAGCAGTACTTC. Protein sequence: CASSSGTSGTLTGYEQYF.

This clone was counted a single time. The chain carries TRBV7-9 and TRBJ2-7, with 7 bases lining up with TRBD2. CDR1 and CDR2 (germline): SEHNR, FQNEAQ (reference sequence). V gave up 1 base and J gave up 7 bases; unmatched junction bases: 10. This CDR3 spans 15 amino acids. The CDR3 region is CASSLGAAGAGEQYF. The DNA of the CDR3 is TGTGCCAGCAGCTTAGGGGCGGCGGGAGCGGGAGAGCAGTACTTC.

The gene calls are TRBV28 and TRBJ2-7, with D possibly matching TRBD2 (6 bases). V was clipped by 5 bases and J by 2 bases, with 16 bases between them. Germline V CDR1 and CDR2: MDHEN, SYDVKM. The CDR3 consists of 15 residues. The DNA of the CDR3 is TGTGCCAGCAGTCCCCAGGCGGGGACGGCCTACGAGCAGTACTTC. Protein product: CASSPQAGTAYEQYF.

The chain joins TRBV10-3 to TRBJ2-2; 11 bases match TRBD1. V was clipped by 8 bases and J by 6 bases; unmatched bases: 8. Germline V lookup: CDR1 ENHRY, CDR2 SYGVKD. The length of the CDR3 is 15 residues. The CDR3 sequence: CAIRTGGERPGELFF. DNA for the CDR3: TGTGCCATCCGGACAGGGGGCGAAAGGCCCGGGGAGCTGTTTTTT.

CDR3 DNA sequence: TGTGCCACCAGCAGAGGATTGGTGGTGGGGGGGGTTAACTATGGCTACACCTTC. It specifies CATSRGLVVGGVNYGYTF. The gene calls are TRBV15 and TRBJ1-2; D is perhaps TRBD1 (5 bases). Between the trimmed V and J ends, which lost 1 base and 1 base, there was a span of 19 bases. This CDR3 is built from 18 residues. Germline CDR1 LNHNV, CDR2 YYDKDF (reference sequence).

The chain employs TRBV5-6 and TRBJ1-2; D not certain. V shed 5 bases and J shed 5 bases, with 16 bases lying between them. Germline CDR1 is SGHDT and CDR2 is YYEEEE. This CDR3 is built from 14 residues. In DNA, the CDR3 is TGTGCCAGCAGTTTAGGATTGACAAGTTATGGCTACACCTTC. Protein product: CASSLGLTSYGYTF.